The rows below give T cell receptor beta chains drawn from one sample of a study of blood T cell repertoires in COVID-19. Sequencing was performed with immunoSEQ multiplex PCR; in TCRdb, only in-frame clones are kept and a portion is missing. The sample shows 390,000 or so clones, roughly 90% of them seen only once. The source material was peripheral blood. The receptors derive from a young woman with active or convalescent COVID-19. Each CDR3 is given without its conserved first and last residue. Each record gives: CDR3 protein, J gene, V gene.

CDR3: ASSESNSWNQPQH; J: TRBJ1-5; V: TRBV6-1
CDR3: ASSEGQGGNQPQH; J: TRBJ1-5; V: TRBV2
CDR3: ASSLRTGGLNTEAF; J: TRBJ1-1; V: TRBV7-9
CDR3: AISESSWGADYGYT; J: TRBJ1-2; V: TRBV10-3
CDR3: TSSQDQMAGDTQY; J: TRBJ2-3; V: TRBV1
CDR3: ASSQSTSGGYNEQF; J: TRBJ2-1; V: TRBV5-1
CDR3: AWSMRSGLAGGYEQY; J: TRBJ2-7; V: TRBV30
CDR3: ASSLANPGGGGYT; J: TRBJ1-2; V: TRBV7-9
CDR3: ASGKAGKAGANVLT; J: TRBJ2-6; V: TRBV28
CDR3: ASITQGAQAGGYT; J: TRBJ1-2; V: TRBV5-4
CDR3: ASSRGQGGYT; J: TRBJ1-2; V: TRBV6-6
CDR3: ASSSGQGADGRGGYT; J: TRBJ1-2; V: TRBV5-1
CDR3: ASSTQVNTEAF; J: TRBJ1-1; V: TRBV6-5
CDR3: ASSKVADMNTEAF; J: TRBJ1-1; V: TRBV21-1
CDR3: SVGGPYEQY; J: TRBJ2-7; V: TRBV29-1
CDR3: ASIQGGKMDEKLF; J: TRBJ1-4; V: TRBV21-1
CDR3: ASSKQGWSYNSPLH; J: TRBJ1-6; V: TRBV2
CDR3: ASRLQGYVNSPLH; J: TRBJ1-6; V: TRBV28
CDR3: ASSLLGPGKNEKLF; J: TRBJ1-4; V: TRBV28
CDR3: ASSDQGFSTDTQY; J: TRBJ2-3; V: TRBV10-1
CDR3: ASSPRDRSPPQH; J: TRBJ1-5; V: TRBV2
CDR3: AIIAGENTGELF; J: TRBJ2-2; V: TRBV2
CDR3: ASSLQGAGETQY; J: TRBJ2-5; V: TRBV7-7
CDR3: ASSLGGQNQETQY; J: TRBJ2-5; V: TRBV5-1
CDR3: ASSEGGMGGYT; J: TRBJ1-2; V: TRBV25-1
CDR3: ASSSGGGFQETQY; J: TRBJ2-5; V: TRBV19
CDR3: AISGTGAEAF; J: TRBJ1-1; V: TRBV10-3
CDR3: ASSTQGNGNTIY; J: TRBJ1-3; V: TRBV2
CDR3: ASSLVQGGVGGELF; J: TRBJ2-2; V: TRBV11-2
CDR3: ASSDFYDTDTQY; J: TRBJ2-3; V: TRBV6-1
CDR3: ASSFGGIETQY; J: TRBJ2-5; V: TRBV7-8
CDR3: ASSGVAGGLTDTQY; J: TRBJ2-3; V: TRBV2
CDR3: ASSLASGELF; J: TRBJ2-2; V: TRBV5-1
CDR3: ASSYEGNGYT; J: TRBJ1-2; V: TRBV6-5
CDR3: ASSSGGREKLF; J: TRBJ1-4; V: TRBV27
CDR3: ASSGNRVRNGYT; J: TRBJ1-2; V: TRBV25-1
CDR3: SVALGATNEKLF; J: TRBJ1-4; V: TRBV29-1
CDR3: AAYRWQGGNMNTEAF; J: TRBJ1-1; V: TRBV28
CDR3: ASSLRGKDTEAF; J: TRBJ1-1; V: TRBV7-9
CDR3: ASSLSGSGTGELF; J: TRBJ2-2; V: TRBV5-1
CDR3: ASSIGQTGAEQY; J: TRBJ2-7; V: TRBV19
CDR3: ASSQVVRGRNTEAF; J: TRBJ1-1; V: TRBV14
CDR3: ASSRRGDSGNTIY; J: TRBJ1-3; V: TRBV4-2
CDR3: ATSRLTAGYGYT; J: TRBJ1-2; V: TRBV15
CDR3: ASSFGGALNTEAF; J: TRBJ1-1; V: TRBV5-1
CDR3: ASSHYEGVGNEKLF; J: TRBJ1-4; V: TRBV4-1
CDR3: ASSLDRDYEQY; J: TRBJ2-7; V: TRBV5-1
CDR3: ASSSTGELF; J: TRBJ2-2; V: TRBV27
CDR3: ASTLDGGSRGYT; J: TRBJ1-2; V: TRBV5-4
CDR3: ASSEGQGIRTPLH; J: TRBJ1-6; V: TRBV2
CDR3: ATRQNSENTEAF; J: TRBJ1-1; V: TRBV3-1/TRBV3-2
CDR3: ASSWMGREGETQY; J: TRBJ2-5; V: TRBV7-6
CDR3: ASSLDVGSLGETQY; J: TRBJ2-5; V: TRBV27
CDR3: ASRADRVGGELF; J: TRBJ2-2; V: TRBV2
CDR3: ASSHDSPGTGNTIY; J: TRBJ1-3; V: TRBV18
CDR3: ASEAATNYGYT; J: TRBJ1-2; V: TRBV19